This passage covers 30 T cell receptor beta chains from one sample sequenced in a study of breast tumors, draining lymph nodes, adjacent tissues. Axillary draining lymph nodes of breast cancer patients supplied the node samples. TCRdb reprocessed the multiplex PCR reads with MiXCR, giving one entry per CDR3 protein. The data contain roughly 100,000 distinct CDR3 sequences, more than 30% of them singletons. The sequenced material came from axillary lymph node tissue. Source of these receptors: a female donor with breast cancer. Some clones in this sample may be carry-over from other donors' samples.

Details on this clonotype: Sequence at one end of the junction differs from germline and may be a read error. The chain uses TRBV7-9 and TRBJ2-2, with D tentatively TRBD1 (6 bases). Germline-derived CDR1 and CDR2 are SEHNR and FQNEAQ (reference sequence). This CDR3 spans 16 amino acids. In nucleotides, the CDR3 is TGTGCCAACAGCGGTCGGTGGACAGTCGACACCGGGGAGCTGTTTTTT. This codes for CANSGRWTVDTGELFF. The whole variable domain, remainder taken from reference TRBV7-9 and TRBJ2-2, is DTGVSQNPRHKITKRGQNVTFRCDPISEHNRLYWYRQTLGQGPEFLTYFQNEAQLEKSRLLSDRFSAERPKGSFSTLEIQRTEQGDSAMYLCANSGRWTVDTGELFFGEGSRLTVL.

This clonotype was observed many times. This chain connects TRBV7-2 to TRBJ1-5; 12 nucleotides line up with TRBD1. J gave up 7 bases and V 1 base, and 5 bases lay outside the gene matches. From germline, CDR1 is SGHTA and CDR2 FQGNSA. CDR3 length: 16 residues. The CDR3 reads CASSLVGTGGVQPQHF. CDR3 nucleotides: TGTGCCAGCAGCTTAGTTGGGACAGGGGGCGTGCAGCCCCAGCATTTT.

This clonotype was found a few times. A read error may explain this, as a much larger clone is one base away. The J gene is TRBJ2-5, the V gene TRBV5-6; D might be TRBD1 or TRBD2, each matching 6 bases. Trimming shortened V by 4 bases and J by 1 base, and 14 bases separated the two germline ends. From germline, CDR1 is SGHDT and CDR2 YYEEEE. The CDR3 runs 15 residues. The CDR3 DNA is TGTGCCAGCAGCACGTGGGGGGCGTTCCAAGAGACCCAGTACTTC. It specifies CASSTWGAFQETQYF.

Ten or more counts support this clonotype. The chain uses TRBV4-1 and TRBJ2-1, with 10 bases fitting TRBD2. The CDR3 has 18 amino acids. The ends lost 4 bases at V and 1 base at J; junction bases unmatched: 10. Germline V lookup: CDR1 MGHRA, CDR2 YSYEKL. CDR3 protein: CASSRPDSGRGSYNEQFF. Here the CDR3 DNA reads TGCGCCAGCAGCCGCCCGGACAGCGGGAGGGGTTCCTACAATGAGCAGTTCTTC.

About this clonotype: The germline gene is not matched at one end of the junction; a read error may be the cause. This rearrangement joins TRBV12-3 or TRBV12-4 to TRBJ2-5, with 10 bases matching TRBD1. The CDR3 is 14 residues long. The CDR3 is CVSSSTGGAETQYF. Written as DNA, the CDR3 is TGTGTCAGCAGTTCGACAGGGGGCGCCGAGACCCAGTACTTC.

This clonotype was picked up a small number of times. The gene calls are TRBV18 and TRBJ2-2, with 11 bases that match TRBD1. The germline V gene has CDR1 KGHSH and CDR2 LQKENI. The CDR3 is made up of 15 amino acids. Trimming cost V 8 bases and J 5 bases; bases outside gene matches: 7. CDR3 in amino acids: CASRGQGASTGELFF. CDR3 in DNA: TGTGCCAGCCGAGGACAGGGGGCGTCGACCGGGGAGCTGTTTTTT.

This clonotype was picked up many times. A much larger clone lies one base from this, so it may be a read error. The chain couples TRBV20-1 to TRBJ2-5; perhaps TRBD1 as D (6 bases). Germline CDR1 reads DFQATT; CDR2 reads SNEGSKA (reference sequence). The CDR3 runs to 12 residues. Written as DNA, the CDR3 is TGCAGTGCCAACGGACAGAGAGAGACCCCGTACTTC. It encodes CSANGQRETPYF.

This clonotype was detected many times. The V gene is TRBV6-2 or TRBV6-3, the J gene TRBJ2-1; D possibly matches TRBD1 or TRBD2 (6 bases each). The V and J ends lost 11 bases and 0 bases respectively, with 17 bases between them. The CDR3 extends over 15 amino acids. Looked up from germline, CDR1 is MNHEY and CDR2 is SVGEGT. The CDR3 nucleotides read TGTGCCTCACAGAGGGGGGAACCCTCCTACAATGAGCAGTTCTTC. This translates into CASQRGEPSYNEQFF.

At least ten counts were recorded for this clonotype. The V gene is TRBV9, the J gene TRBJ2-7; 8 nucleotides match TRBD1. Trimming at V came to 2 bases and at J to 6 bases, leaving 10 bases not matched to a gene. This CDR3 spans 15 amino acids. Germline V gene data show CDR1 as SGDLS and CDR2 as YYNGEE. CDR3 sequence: CASSVDPGGFSEQYF. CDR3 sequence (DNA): TGTGCCAGCAGCGTCGATCCAGGGGGCTTTAGCGAGCAGTACTTC.

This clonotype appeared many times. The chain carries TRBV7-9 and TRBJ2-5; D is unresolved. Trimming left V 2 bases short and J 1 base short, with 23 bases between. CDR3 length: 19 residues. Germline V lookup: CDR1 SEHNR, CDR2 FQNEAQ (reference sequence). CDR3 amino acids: CASSLTRDVVTVGQETQYF. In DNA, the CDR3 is TGTGCCAGCAGCTTAACCCGAGACGTGGTCACTGTTGGCCAAGAGACCCAGTACTTC.

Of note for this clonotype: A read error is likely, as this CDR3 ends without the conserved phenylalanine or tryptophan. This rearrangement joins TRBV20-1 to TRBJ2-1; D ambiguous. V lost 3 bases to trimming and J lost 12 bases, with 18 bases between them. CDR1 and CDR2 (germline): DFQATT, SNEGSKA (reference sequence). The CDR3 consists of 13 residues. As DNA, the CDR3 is TGCAGTGCTAGGGGGATGGCCCCCGCTGCGCAGTTCTAC. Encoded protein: CSARGMAPAAQFY.

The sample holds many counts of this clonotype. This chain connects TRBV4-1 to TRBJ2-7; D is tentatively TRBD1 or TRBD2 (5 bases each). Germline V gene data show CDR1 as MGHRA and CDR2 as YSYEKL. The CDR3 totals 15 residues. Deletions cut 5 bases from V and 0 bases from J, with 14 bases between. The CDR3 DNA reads TGCGCCAGCAGCTCGGGGCAGGGCCGCTCCTACGAGCAGTACTTC. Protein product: CASSSGQGRSYEQYF.

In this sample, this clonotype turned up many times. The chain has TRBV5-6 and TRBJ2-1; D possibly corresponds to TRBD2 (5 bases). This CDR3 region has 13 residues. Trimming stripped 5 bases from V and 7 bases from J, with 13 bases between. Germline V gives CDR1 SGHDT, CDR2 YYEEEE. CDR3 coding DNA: TGTGCCAGCAGTCTCCCGGGCGGGAATGAGCAGTTCTTC. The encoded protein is CASSLPGGNEQFF.

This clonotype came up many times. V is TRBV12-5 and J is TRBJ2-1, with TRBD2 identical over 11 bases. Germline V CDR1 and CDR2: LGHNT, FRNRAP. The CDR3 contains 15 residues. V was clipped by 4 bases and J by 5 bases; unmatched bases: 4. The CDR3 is CASGSGTSGNNEQFF. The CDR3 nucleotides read TGTGCTAGTGGTTCCGGGACTAGCGGAAACAATGAGCAGTTCTTC.

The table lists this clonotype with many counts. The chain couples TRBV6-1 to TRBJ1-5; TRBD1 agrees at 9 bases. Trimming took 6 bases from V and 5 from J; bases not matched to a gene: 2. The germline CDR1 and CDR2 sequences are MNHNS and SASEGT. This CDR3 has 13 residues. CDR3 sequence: CASRRTGDQPQHF. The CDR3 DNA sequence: TGTGCCAGCAGACGGACAGGGGATCAGCCCCAGCATTTT.

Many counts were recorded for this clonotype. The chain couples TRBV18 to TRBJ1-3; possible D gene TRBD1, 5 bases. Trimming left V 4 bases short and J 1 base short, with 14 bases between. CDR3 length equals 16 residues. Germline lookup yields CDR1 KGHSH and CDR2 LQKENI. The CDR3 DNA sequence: TGTGCCAGCTCACTAAGATCTCGGGGGTCTGGAAACACCATATATTTT. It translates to CASSLRSRGSGNTIYF.

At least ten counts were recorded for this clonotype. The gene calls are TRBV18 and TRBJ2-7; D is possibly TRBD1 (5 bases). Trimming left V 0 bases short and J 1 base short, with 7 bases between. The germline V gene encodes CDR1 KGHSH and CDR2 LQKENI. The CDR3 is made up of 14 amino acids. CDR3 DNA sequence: TGTGCCAGCTCACCACCGACAGCGTCCTACGAGCAGTACTTC. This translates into CASSPPTASYEQYF. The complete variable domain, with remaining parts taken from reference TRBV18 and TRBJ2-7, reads NAGVMQNPRHLVRRRGQEARLRCSPMKGHSHVYWYRQLPEEGLKFMVYLQKENIIDESGMPKERFSAEFPKEGPSILRIQQVVRGDSAAYFCASSPPTASYEQYFGPGTRLTVT.

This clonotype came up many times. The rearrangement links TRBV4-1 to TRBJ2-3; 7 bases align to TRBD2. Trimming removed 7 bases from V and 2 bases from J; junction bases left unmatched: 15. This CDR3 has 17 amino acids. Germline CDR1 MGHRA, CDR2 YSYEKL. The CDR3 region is CASKGRAGTLTTDTQYF. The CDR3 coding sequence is TGCGCCAGCAAAGGACGAGCGGGGACCTTGACCACAGATACGCAGTATTTT.

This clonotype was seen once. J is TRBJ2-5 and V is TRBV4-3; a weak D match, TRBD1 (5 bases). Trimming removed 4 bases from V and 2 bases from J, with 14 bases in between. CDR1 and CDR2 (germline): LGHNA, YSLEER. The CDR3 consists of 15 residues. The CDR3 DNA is TGCGCCAGCAGCCCCATGTCAGGGCCACAAGAGACCCAGTACTTC. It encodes CASSPMSGPQETQYF.

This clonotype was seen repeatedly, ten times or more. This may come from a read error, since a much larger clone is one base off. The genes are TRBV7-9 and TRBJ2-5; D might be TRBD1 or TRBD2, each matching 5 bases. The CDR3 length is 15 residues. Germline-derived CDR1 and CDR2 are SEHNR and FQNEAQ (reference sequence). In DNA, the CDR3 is TGTGCCAGCAGCCGAAATAGTGGGACCCTGGAGACCCAGCACTTC. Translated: CASSRNSGTLETQHF.

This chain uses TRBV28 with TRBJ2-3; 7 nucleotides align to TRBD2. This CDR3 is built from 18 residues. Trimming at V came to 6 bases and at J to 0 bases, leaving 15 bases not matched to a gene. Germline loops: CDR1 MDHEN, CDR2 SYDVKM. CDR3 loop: CASRRVRGDYHSTDTQYF. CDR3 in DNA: TGTGCCAGCAGGAGGGTGCGTGGGGACTACCATAGCACAGATACGCAGTATTTT.

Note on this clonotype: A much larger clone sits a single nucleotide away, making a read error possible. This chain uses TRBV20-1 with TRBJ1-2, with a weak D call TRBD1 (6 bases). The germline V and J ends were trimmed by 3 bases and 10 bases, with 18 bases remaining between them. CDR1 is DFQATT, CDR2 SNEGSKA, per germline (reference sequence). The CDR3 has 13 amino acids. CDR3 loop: CSARGNRVGAYTF. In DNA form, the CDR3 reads TGCAGTGCTAGGGGGAACAGGGTAGGAGCCTACACCTTC.

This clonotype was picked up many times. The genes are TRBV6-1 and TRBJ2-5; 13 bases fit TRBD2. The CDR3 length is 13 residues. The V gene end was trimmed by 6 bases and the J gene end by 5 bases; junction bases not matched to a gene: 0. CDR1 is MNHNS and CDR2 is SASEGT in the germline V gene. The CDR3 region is CASRLAGGETQYF. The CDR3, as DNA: TGTGCCAGCAGACTAGCGGGGGGGGAGACCCAGTACTTC.

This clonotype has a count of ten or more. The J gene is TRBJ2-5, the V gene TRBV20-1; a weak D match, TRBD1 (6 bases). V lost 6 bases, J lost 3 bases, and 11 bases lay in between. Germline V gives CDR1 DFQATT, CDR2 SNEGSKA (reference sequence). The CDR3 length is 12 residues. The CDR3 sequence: CSAAGVEETQYF. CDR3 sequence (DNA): TGCAGTGCAGCAGGGGTTGAAGAGACCCAGTACTTC.

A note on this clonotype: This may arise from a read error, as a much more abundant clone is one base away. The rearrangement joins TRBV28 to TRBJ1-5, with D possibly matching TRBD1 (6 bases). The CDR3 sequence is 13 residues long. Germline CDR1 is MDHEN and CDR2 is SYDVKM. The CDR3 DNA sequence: TGTGCCAGCACTTTAGGAGGGGGTCAGCCCCAGCATTTT. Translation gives CASTLGGGQPQHF.

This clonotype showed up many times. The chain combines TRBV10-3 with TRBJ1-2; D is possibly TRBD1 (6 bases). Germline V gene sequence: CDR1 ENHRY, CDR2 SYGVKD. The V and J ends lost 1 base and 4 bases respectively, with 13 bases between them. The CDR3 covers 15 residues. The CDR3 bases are TGTGCCATCAGTGAGTTAACAGGGTCCCTCTATGGCTACACCTTC. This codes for CAISELTGSLYGYTF.

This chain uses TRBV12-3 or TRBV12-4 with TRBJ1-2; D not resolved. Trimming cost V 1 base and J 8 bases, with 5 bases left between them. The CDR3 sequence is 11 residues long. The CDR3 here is CASSLGVGYTF. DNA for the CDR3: TGTGCCAGCAGTTTAGGGGTCGGCTACACCTTC.

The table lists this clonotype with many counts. CDR3 residues: CASIIQGVDTQYF. DNA for the CDR3: TGTGCCAGCATCATACAGGGTGTAGATACGCAGTATTTT. The chain links TRBV7-2 to TRBJ2-3; weak D call: TRBD1 (6 bases). The CDR3 is 13 amino acids. Germline V CDR1 and CDR2: SGHTA, FQGNSA. The V end lost 7 bases, the J end lost 5 bases, and 13 bases lay between the germline ends.

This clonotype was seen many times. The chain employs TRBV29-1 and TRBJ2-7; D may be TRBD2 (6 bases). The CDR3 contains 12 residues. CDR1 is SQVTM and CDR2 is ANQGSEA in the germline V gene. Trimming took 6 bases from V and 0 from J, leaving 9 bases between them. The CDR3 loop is CSVAGLSYEQYF. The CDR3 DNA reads TGCAGCGTGGCGGGACTCTCCTACGAGCAGTACTTC.

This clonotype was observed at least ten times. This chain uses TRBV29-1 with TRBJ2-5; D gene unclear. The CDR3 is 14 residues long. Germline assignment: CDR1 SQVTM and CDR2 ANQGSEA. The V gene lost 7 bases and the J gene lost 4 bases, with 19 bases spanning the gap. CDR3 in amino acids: CSASKGGRLETQYF. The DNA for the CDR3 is TGCAGCGCTTCTAAGGGTGGCAGGCTAGAGACCCAGTACTTC.